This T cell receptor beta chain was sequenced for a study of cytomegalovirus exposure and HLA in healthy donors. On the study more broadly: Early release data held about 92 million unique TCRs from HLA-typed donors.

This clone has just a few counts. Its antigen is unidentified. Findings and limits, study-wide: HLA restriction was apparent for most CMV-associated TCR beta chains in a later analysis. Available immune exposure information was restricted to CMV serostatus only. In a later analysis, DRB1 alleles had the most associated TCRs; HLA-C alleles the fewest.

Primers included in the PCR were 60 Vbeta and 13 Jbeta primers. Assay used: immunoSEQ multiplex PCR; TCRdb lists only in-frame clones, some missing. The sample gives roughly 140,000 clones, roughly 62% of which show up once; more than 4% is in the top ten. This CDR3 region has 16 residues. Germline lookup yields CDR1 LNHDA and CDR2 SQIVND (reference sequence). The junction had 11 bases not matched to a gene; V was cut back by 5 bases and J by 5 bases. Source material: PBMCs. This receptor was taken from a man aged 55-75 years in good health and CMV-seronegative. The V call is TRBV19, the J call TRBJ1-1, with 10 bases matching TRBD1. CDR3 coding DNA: TGTGCCAGTAGTCCCCGGGACAGGGGCATACATACTGAAGCTTTCTTT. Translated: CASSPRDRGIHTEAFF.